The rows below give T cell receptor beta chains drawn from one sample of a study of T cells in Graves' hyperthyroidism and ophthalmopathy. Via MiXCR, TCRdb re-called the multiplex PCR reads, giving one row per CDR3 protein. The table has some 530,000 distinct CDR3 sequences, under 25% seen once. The sequencing input was blood. The receptors come from a woman in her 70s with Graves' ophthalmopathy. Each CDR3 is given with its conserved first and last residue. A D gene is named only where the DNA matches it firmly. Where a row states a size, it is once, few, many or the class of an expanded clone; other rows omit it.

J gene: TRBJ2-1
clone size: -
V gene: TRBV19
D gene: -
CDR3 DNA: TGTGCCAGTAGTATAACCCGCAATGAGCAGTTCTTC
CDR3 protein: CASSITRNEQFF

J gene: TRBJ2-7
clone size: many
V gene: TRBV28
D gene: -
CDR3 DNA: TGTGCCAGCAGTTTAGAGGGGTGGTACTACGAGCAGTACTTC
CDR3 protein: CASSLEGWYYEQYF

J gene: TRBJ2-1
clone size: few
V gene: TRBV27
D gene: -
CDR3 DNA: TGTGCCAGCAGTCCCCGAGGGGGGTCAATCTACAATGAGCAGTTCTTC
CDR3 protein: CASSPRGGSIYNEQFF

J gene: TRBJ2-3
clone size: few
V gene: TRBV20-1
D gene: TRBD2
CDR3 DNA: TGCAGTGCTAGATGGACTAGCGGCACAGATACGCAGTATTTT
CDR3 protein: CSARWTSGTDTQYF

J gene: TRBJ1-5
clone size: few
V gene: TRBV6-1
D gene: -
CDR3 DNA: TGTGCCATCCGGACCCTCGGGGGCAATCAGCCCCAGCATTTT
CDR3 protein: CAIRTLGGNQPQHF

J gene: TRBJ1-3
clone size: -
V gene: TRBV20-1
D gene: -
CDR3 DNA: TGCAGTGCTACCTACAGGGTTGGAAACACCATATATTTT
CDR3 protein: CSATYRVGNTIYF

J gene: TRBJ2-7
clone size: -
V gene: TRBV5-8
D gene: -
CDR3 DNA: TGTGCCAGCAGCAGAGTCAGGTTGACCTACGAGCAGTACTTC
CDR3 protein: CASSRVRLTYEQYF

J gene: TRBJ1-6
clone size: once
V gene: TRBV5-1
D gene: -
CDR3 DNA: TGCGCCAGCAGCTTGCAGGACTCCTATAATTCACCCCTCCACTTT
CDR3 protein: CASSLQDSYNSPLHF

J gene: TRBJ1-1
clone size: many
V gene: TRBV6-2/TRBV6-3
D gene: -
CDR3 DNA: TGTGCCAGCAGGGAGAACACTGAAGCTTTCTTT
CDR3 protein: CASRENTEAFF

J gene: TRBJ2-1
clone size: many
V gene: TRBV7-2
D gene: -
CDR3 DNA: TGTGCCAGCAGCTTAACGCCTAGCGCCTACAATGAGCAGTTCTTC
CDR3 protein: CASSLTPSAYNEQFF

J gene: TRBJ2-6
clone size: -
V gene: TRBV28
D gene: TRBD1
CDR3 DNA: TGTGCCAGCAGTTTATTCGGGGACAGGGGCTCTGGGGCCAACGTCCTGACTTTC
CDR3 protein: CASSLFGDRGSGANVLTF

J gene: TRBJ2-5
clone size: few
V gene: TRBV19
D gene: -
CDR3 DNA: TGTGCCAGTAGTAACGCTCGGAGAATGGGACAAGAGACCCAGTACTTC
CDR3 protein: CASSNARRMGQETQYF

J gene: TRBJ1-2
clone size: few
V gene: TRBV7-9
D gene: -
CDR3 DNA: TGTGCCAGCAGCAACCGGGACAAGGAAAACTATGGCTACACCTTC
CDR3 protein: CASSNRDKENYGYTF

J gene: TRBJ2-1
clone size: few
V gene: TRBV27
D gene: -
CDR3 DNA: TGTGCCAGCAGCCGTGATATGAGTGAGCAGTTCTTC
CDR3 protein: CASSRDMSEQFF

J gene: TRBJ1-4
clone size: few
V gene: TRBV30
D gene: TRBD1
CDR3 DNA: TGTGCCTGGAGTTCGGGACAGGGGGCGAGAAAACTGTTTTTT
CDR3 protein: CAWSSGQGARKLFF

J gene: TRBJ1-5
clone size: -
V gene: TRBV30
D gene: TRBD1
CDR3 DNA: TGTGCCTGGACTCCGGGACAGGTCAATCAGCCCCAGCATTTT
CDR3 protein: CAWTPGQVNQPQHF

J gene: TRBJ2-1
clone size: many
V gene: TRBV12-5
D gene: TRBD2
CDR3 DNA: TGTGCTAGTGGTTTGAGGGGACTAGCGGACTGGTCCTACAATGAGCAGTTCTTC
CDR3 protein: CASGLRGLADWSYNEQFF

J gene: TRBJ2-1
clone size: few
V gene: TRBV24-1
D gene: -
CDR3 DNA: TGTGCCACCAGTGACCCCCTGTGGGGGAATGAGCAGTTCTTC
CDR3 protein: CATSDPLWGNEQFF

J gene: TRBJ1-2
clone size: many
V gene: TRBV2
D gene: -
CDR3 DNA: TGTGCCAGCGGCGGGAGGGTAGGACAGTTTAACTATGGCTACACCTTC
CDR3 protein: CASGGRVGQFNYGYTF

J gene: TRBJ2-7
clone size: -
V gene: TRBV5-1
D gene: TRBD2
CDR3 DNA: TGCGCCAGCAGCTTGGGGGCTAGCCTAGCGGGACCAGGCTACGAGCGGTACTTC
CDR3 protein: CASSLGASLAGPGYERYF